These 23 T cell receptor beta chains were all obtained from the same sample, sequenced in a study. TCRdb reanalysed the RT-PCR reads using MiXCR and keeps one entry per CDR3 protein. The table lists hundreds of thousands of distinct CDR3 sequences, around 14% of them singletons, with just over 3.5% in the top ten. Sequenced: memory CD4+ T cells from blood. These receptors came from a female donor in good health, serving as a healthy control.

This clonotype has only a few counts. The J gene is TRBJ2-7, the V gene TRBV12-3 or TRBV12-4, with 7 bases identical to TRBD2. J lost 3 bases, V lost 4 bases, and 3 bases had no gene match. CDR3 length: 13 amino acids. The CDR3 DNA sequence: TGTGCCAGCAGTTCCGGGACTATCTACGAGCAGTACTTC. It encodes CASSSGTIYEQYF.

This clonotype was counted many times. In nucleotides, the CDR3 is TGTGCCAGCAGCCCTCCTAACCGTCGCACAGATACGCAGTATTTT. This encodes CASSPPNRRTDTQYF. This chain joins TRBV12-3 or TRBV12-4 and TRBJ2-3, with D uncertain. This CDR3 contains 15 residues. V was pared by 6 bases and J by 1 base, with 14 bases between.

This clonotype was seen more than once but under ten times. The V call is TRBV6-4, the J call TRBJ1-6, with D unclear. Germline V gene lookup returns CDR1 MRHNA and CDR2 SNTAGT. The V end was cut by 5 bases, the J end by 8 bases, with 13 bases between. The CDR3 has 14 residues. For the CDR3, the DNA is TGTGCCAGCAGTACCGACCCCGGGGATTCACCCCTCCACTTT. Translated, it gives CASSTDPGDSPLHF.

This chain links TRBV25-1 with TRBJ2-6; D uncertain. The CDR3 sequence is 16 residues long. CDR1 is MGHDK and CDR2 is SYGVNS in the germline V gene. The V end was cut by 8 bases, the J end by 1 base, with 15 bases between. The CDR3, as DNA: TGTGCCAGCGGGGAAACTCGTCGATCTGGGGCCAACGTCCTGACTTTC. The encoded protein is CASGETRRSGANVLTF.

This chain connects TRBV6-1 to TRBJ1-1; 10 nucleotides match TRBD1. The CDR3 covers 16 residues. The germline CDR1 and CDR2 sequences are MNHNS and SASEGT. V gave up 7 bases and J gave up 4 bases; unmatched junction bases: 12. The CDR3 DNA follows: TGTGCCAGCAAGTTGACAGGGGGCCAGGGGGGCACTGAAGCTTTCTTT. Protein sequence: CASKLTGGQGGTEAFF.

The table lists this clonotype with many counts. The chain links TRBV12-3 or TRBV12-4 to TRBJ2-3; D is perhaps TRBD1 (5 bases). The CDR3 sequence is 12 residues long. V gave up 7 bases and J gave up 7 bases, with 12 bases separating them. The CDR3 region has the DNA TGTGCCAGCAACCAAAAGGGGAATACGCAGTATTTT. It codes for CASNQKGNTQYF.

This clonotype was observed many times. This chain uses TRBV12-3 or TRBV12-4 with TRBJ2-1; D is possibly TRBD1 (7 bases). There are 14 residues in the CDR3. V lost 6 bases and J 0 bases, leaving 9 bases between the germline ends. Written as DNA, the CDR3 is TGTGCCAGCAGGCAGGGGGGCTCCTACAATGAGCAGTTCTTC. Protein product: CASRQGGSYNEQFF.

The V call is TRBV7-2, the J call TRBJ2-6; D is unresolved. The ends were cut back, 7 bases at V and 1 base at J, with 8 bases in the middle. This CDR3 is built from 14 residues. Germline assignment: CDR1 SGHTA and CDR2 FQGNSA. The CDR3: CASTQNSGANVLTF. DNA of the CDR3: TGTGCCAGCACCCAAAATTCTGGGGCCAACGTCCTGACTTTC.

This sequence joins TRBV21-1 and TRBJ2-1; TRBD1, the table's D call, was not compared with the DNA. TRBV21-1 is a recognized pseudogene. The CDR3 has 13 amino acids. CDR3: CASSKVGGREQFF. The CDR3 bases are TGTGCCAGCAGCAAAGTAGGGGGTAGGGAGCAGTTCTTC.

This clonotype was counted many times. The chain is built from TRBV4-3 and TRBJ2-6, with 9 nucleotides matching TRBD2. The CDR3 is 19 amino acids. Germline V gives CDR1 LGHNA, CDR2 YSLEER. J gave up 0 bases and V 0 bases, and 6 bases lay outside the gene matches. The CDR3 nucleotides are TGCGCCAGCAGCCAAGATCTAGCGGGAATTAGCTCTGGGGCCAACGTCCTGACTTTC. Translated, it gives CASSQDLAGISSGANVLTF.

This clonotype was detected ten times or more. The chain links TRBV10-3 to TRBJ2-3, with 8 bases that match TRBD1. After removal of 7 bases from V and 2 bases from J, the junction contained 8 bases not matched to a gene. The germline gives CDR1 ENHRY, CDR2 SYGVKD. The CDR3 extends over 15 amino acids. In nucleotides, the CDR3 is TGTGCCATCAAAGGACAGGGAGTTCACACAGATACGCAGTATTTT. As protein: CAIKGQGVHTDTQYF.

This clonotype was detected only a few times. CDR3 residues: CASSATGLNTGELFF. CDR3 sequence (DNA): TGTGCCAGCAGTGCTACAGGGCTGAACACCGGGGAGCTGTTTTTT. V and J are TRBV27 and TRBJ2-2, with D possibly TRBD1 on 6 matching bases. The V and J ends lost 5 bases and 1 base respectively, with 11 bases between them. CDR1 is MNHEY and CDR2 is SMNVEV in the germline V gene (reference sequence). The length of the CDR3 is 15 residues.

This clonotype appeared many times. The chain employs TRBV5-6 and TRBJ1-2; unclear D gene. The CDR3 runs to 14 residues. From germline, CDR1 is SGHDT and CDR2 YYEEEE. V was cut by 0 bases and J by 3 bases, with 9 bases left in between. In DNA, the CDR3 is TGTGCCAGCAGCTTGGGGAATCCTCACTATGGCTACACCTTC. As protein: CASSLGNPHYGYTF.

This clonotype showed up just a few times. This chain uses TRBV29-1 with TRBJ2-7; D unclear. This CDR3 is 12 amino acids long. In germline, CDR1 is SQVTM, CDR2 ANQGSEA. The V end lost 5 bases, the J end lost 6 bases, and 14 bases lay between the germline ends. This CDR3 is CSVPGTSGEQYF. As DNA, the CDR3 is TGCAGCGTTCCGGGCACGTCGGGCGAGCAGTACTTC.

This clonotype appeared a few times. This rearrangement joins TRBV9 to TRBJ1-6; weak D call: TRBD1 (5 bases). V was clipped by 3 bases and J by 11 bases, with 18 bases between them. This CDR3 comprises 15 residues. Per the germline V gene, CDR1 is SGDLS and CDR2 is YYNGEE. Written as DNA, the CDR3 is TGTGCCAGCAGCGCCCGTGACAGAGGGCTGACACCCCTCCACTTT. Protein product: CASSARDRGLTPLHF.

Concerning this clonotype: The junction does not match germline at one end; this may be a read error. The chain joins TRBV24-1 to TRBJ2-1; D is uncertain. The CDR3 loop spans 11 amino acids. CDR1 is KGHDR and CDR2 is SFDVKD in the germline V gene. The DNA for the CDR3 is TGTGCCACCAGTGATTCGGGCCAGCAAACCTTC. Its protein is CATSDSGQQTF.

This clonotype came up a few times. CDR3 sequence reads: CAISELTGTSGRIGELFF. In DNA, the CDR3 is TGTGCCATCAGTGAGTTAACCGGGACTAGCGGGAGAATCGGGGAGCTGTTTTTT. The chain couples TRBV10-3 to TRBJ2-2; the match to TRBD2 covers 14 bases. The length of the CDR3 is 18 residues. V was pared by 1 base and J by 7 bases, with 8 bases of the junction left unmatched. Germline V CDR1 and CDR2: ENHRY, SYGVKD.

Points on this clonotype: This is likely a read error, given that the CDR3 carries no conserved phenylalanine or tryptophan at its end. This chain uses TRBV7-3 with TRBJ2-3, with a possible D match to TRBD2 (7 bases). V shed 3 bases and J shed 4 bases, with 11 bases lying between them. Germline V gene sequence: CDR1 SGHTA, CDR2 FQGTGA. The CDR3 is made up of 14 amino acids. The CDR3 DNA reads TGTGCCAGCAGCTTTCAGGGGAGGGCAGATACGCAGTATTAT. Its protein product is CASSFQGRADTQYY.

This clonotype showed up just a few times. The gene calls are TRBV20-1 and TRBJ2-7; TRBD2 matches at 7 bases. Germline V gene data show CDR1 as DFQATT and CDR2 as SNEGSKA (reference sequence). Trimming removed 1 base from V and 4 bases from J; junction bases left unmatched: 4. This CDR3 is 13 amino acids long. The CDR3 is CSARVPSGYEQYF. The CDR3 DNA is TGCAGTGCTAGAGTACCTAGCGGATACGAGCAGTACTTC.

V gene TRBV6-5 combines with J gene TRBJ1-3; 7 bases are shared with TRBD1. CDR3 length equals 18 residues. Unmatched junction bases numbered 9, after V lost 0 bases and J lost 1 base. Germline assignment: CDR1 MNHEY and CDR2 SVGAGI. The DNA of the CDR3 is TGTGCCAGCAGTTACTCAGGGGGCAGGGGTATTTCTGGAAACACCATATATTTT. Its translation is CASSYSGGRGISGNTIYF.

V gene TRBV5-4 combines with J gene TRBJ2-3; 8 bases are shared with TRBD1. V lost 1 base, J lost 3 bases, and 4 bases stayed unmatched. CDR3 size: 15 residues. The germline V gene has CDR1 SGHNT and CDR2 YYREEE (reference sequence). The CDR3 reads CASSLSGGLTDTQYF. For the CDR3, the DNA is TGTGCCAGCAGCTTGTCAGGGGGCTTAACAGATACGCAGTATTTT.

The chain is built from TRBV11-2 and TRBJ1-1; 7 positions agree with TRBD1. The CDR3 length is 13 residues. V shed 5 bases and J 10 bases; nucleotides not matched to a gene: 10. CDR1 and CDR2 (germline): SGHAT, FQNNGV. CDR3 sequence (DNA): TGTGCCAGCAGCCTCCGGGACAGCAGGGGAGCTTTCTTT. Protein sequence: CASSLRDSRGAFF.

This chain uses TRBV27 with TRBJ2-1; TRBD2 aligns across 14 bases. CDR3 length: 14 residues. Germline V gene sequence: CDR1 MNHEY, CDR2 SMNVEV (reference sequence). After removal of 8 bases from V and 15 bases from J, the junction contained 12 bases not matched to a gene. The CDR3 region is CASQRTSGRFLPFF. CDR3 bases: TGTGCCAGCCAGAGGACTAGCGGGAGGTTTCTTCCGTTCTTC.